The clone carrying this T cell receptor (beta chain) is a singleton in its sample. The germline V and J ends were trimmed by 1 base and 5 bases, with 12 bases remaining between them. The CDR3 has 15 amino acids. Germline CDR1 LGHNA, CDR2 YSLEER. These data are taken from a study of T cell responses to AZD1222 COVID-19 vaccine. This table comes from immunoSEQ multiplex PCR, and its TCRdb copy is limited to in-frame clones, with some not included. The data hold around 110,000 clones, with about 80% observed a single time. The specimen comprised peripheral blood, sampled on day 0 of AZD1222 vaccination. This chain uses TRBV4-3 with TRBJ1-3; D is perhaps TRBD1 (6 bases). The source of this sequence is an adult in good health. CDR3 sequence (DNA): TGCGCCAGCAGCCAAGGTACACAGGGTAGAAACACCATATATTTT. Translating gives CASSQGTQGRNTIYF.